This is a list of T cell receptor beta chains from one sample in a study of CD8+ T cells in alopecia areata. This table comes from immunoSEQ multiplex PCR, and its TCRdb copy is limited to in-frame clones, with some not included. The table lists 200,000 to 250,000 clones, approximately 45% of them singletons. The starting material was CD4+ T cells sorted from blood, obtained around week 36, from a patient treated with tofacitinib. These TCRs come from a human donor with alopecia areata. CDR3s leave out the opening cysteine and the closing phenylalanine or tryptophan. Each record gives: V gene, D gene, CDR3 protein. The D gene is left open where the match is weak.

v_gene: TRBV4-2; d_gene: .; CDR3aa: ASSQSGPEIYEQY
v_gene: TRBV5-1; d_gene: .; CDR3aa: ASSLGSNYGYT
v_gene: TRBV29-1; d_gene: .; CDR3aa: SVEFMAGANVLT
v_gene: TRBV6-6; d_gene: .; CDR3aa: ASSKDGGRTEAF
v_gene: TRBV7-2; d_gene: .; CDR3aa: ASSYDRLGEQY
v_gene: TRBV7-8; d_gene: .; CDR3aa: ASSDQGYTEAF
v_gene: TRBV6-6; d_gene: .; CDR3aa: ASSYLGQRGEKLF
v_gene: TRBV5-4; d_gene: .; CDR3aa: ASSLETNMNTEAF
v_gene: TRBV11-1; d_gene: .; CDR3aa: ASSRLAPGELF
v_gene: TRBV4-2; d_gene: TRBD1; CDR3aa: ASSTSGGQGINEQY
v_gene: TRBV6-5; d_gene: TRBD2; CDR3aa: ASSRSGPTDTQY
v_gene: TRBV30; d_gene: TRBD2; CDR3aa: AWSHGLVEQF
v_gene: TRBV27; d_gene: .; CDR3aa: ASSSRTNEQY
v_gene: TRBV5-6; d_gene: TRBD1; CDR3aa: ASSFDRGQETQY
v_gene: TRBV28; d_gene: .; CDR3aa: ASSFGRSNYGYT
v_gene: TRBV21-1; d_gene: .; CDR3aa: ASSTPGGPEQY
v_gene: TRBV7-3; d_gene: TRBD2; CDR3aa: ASSSSRLAGLYNEQF
v_gene: TRBV7-8; d_gene: .; CDR3aa: ASRGRGRGGTQY
v_gene: TRBV11-2; d_gene: .; CDR3aa: ASLYRVRRADTQY
v_gene: TRBV7-9; d_gene: .; CDR3aa: ASSLFGTEAF
v_gene: TRBV6-1; d_gene: .; CDR3aa: ASSGLEGTDTQY
v_gene: TRBV7-9; d_gene: .; CDR3aa: ASSPLAGWGQETQY
v_gene: TRBV7-3; d_gene: .; CDR3aa: ASSFGGPGNTIY
v_gene: TRBV29-1; d_gene: .; CDR3aa: SVDGTGLSHEQY
v_gene: TRBV4-2; d_gene: .; CDR3aa: ASSQDPGEKLF
v_gene: TRBV7-2; d_gene: TRBD1; CDR3aa: ASSSPTGGPGEGGTQY
v_gene: TRBV2; d_gene: .; CDR3aa: ARGDGGGYT
v_gene: TRBV30; d_gene: .; CDR3aa: AWSATNTGELF
v_gene: TRBV6-5; d_gene: .; CDR3aa: ASRGSGDYGYT
v_gene: TRBV7-8; d_gene: TRBD1; CDR3aa: ASSINRGETQY
v_gene: TRBV27; d_gene: .; CDR3aa: ASSSSRVSNIQY
v_gene: TRBV10-3; d_gene: .; CDR3aa: AISGDPGRNTGELF
v_gene: TRBV11-1; d_gene: .; CDR3aa: ASSNVQAAYGYT
v_gene: TRBV19; d_gene: .; CDR3aa: ASSIRAAGANVLT
v_gene: TRBV19; d_gene: .; CDR3aa: ASSIDRNTLYGYT
v_gene: TRBV28; d_gene: .; CDR3aa: ASSAAPGYT
v_gene: TRBV30; d_gene: .; CDR3aa: ANTGAGANVLT
v_gene: TRBV7-6; d_gene: TRBD1; CDR3aa: ASSRQGGGAAYEQY
v_gene: TRBV7-9; d_gene: .; CDR3aa: ASSLAGPPFNEKLF
v_gene: TRBV30; d_gene: TRBD1; CDR3aa: AWSPGQGRDTQY
v_gene: TRBV9; d_gene: TRBD1; CDR3aa: ASSAGTGFGQPQH
v_gene: TRBV15; d_gene: .; CDR3aa: ATSRSAQDTDTQY
v_gene: TRBV15; d_gene: .; CDR3aa: ATSSDGTHTQY
v_gene: TRBV6-1; d_gene: .; CDR3aa: ASSEGSGGNQPQH
v_gene: TRBV6-1; d_gene: TRBD1; CDR3aa: ASTGTGRNIQY
v_gene: TRBV2; d_gene: .; CDR3aa: ASSEAGRPNQPQH
v_gene: TRBV7-3; d_gene: TRBD1; CDR3aa: ASSLQGAAGANVLT
v_gene: TRBV6-6; d_gene: .; CDR3aa: ASSYPDNSYEQY
v_gene: TRBV7-2; d_gene: TRBD2; CDR3aa: ASSLVSGRANEQF
v_gene: TRBV7-2; d_gene: .; CDR3aa: ASSRSSVSNTGELF
v_gene: TRBV29-1; d_gene: TRBD1; CDR3aa: SVSRTGGTYEQY
v_gene: TRBV7-7; d_gene: .; CDR3aa: ASSLTMGAPMAAQY